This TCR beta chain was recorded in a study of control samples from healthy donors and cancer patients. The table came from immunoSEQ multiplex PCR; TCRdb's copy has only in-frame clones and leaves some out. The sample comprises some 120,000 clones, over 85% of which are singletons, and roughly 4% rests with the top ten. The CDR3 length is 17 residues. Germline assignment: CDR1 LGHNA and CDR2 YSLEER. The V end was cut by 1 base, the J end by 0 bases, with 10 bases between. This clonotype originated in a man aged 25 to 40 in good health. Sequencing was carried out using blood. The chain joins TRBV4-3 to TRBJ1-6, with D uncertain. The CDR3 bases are TGCGCCAGCAGCCAAGCCGAGGGCAGCTCCTATAATTCACCCCTCCACTTT. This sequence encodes CASSQAEGSSYNSPLHF.